This T cell receptor (beta chain) derives from a study of shared clonotypes between healthy human individuals. Study in general: Aged between 18 and 49, the donors were a couple of women and three men.

It was CD45RO-negative cells, positively selected for CCR7, that made up naive CD8 cells, with terminally differentiated effector memory CD45RA+ cells excluded. Findings and caveats of the study: When naive CD4 clonotypes were compared across several donors, 5% to 5.5% were shared.

In regard to this clone: The antigen remains undetermined.

Deep level was the assay's run setting. Produced via immunoSEQ multiplex PCR; TCRdb's table is partial and in-frame only. The profile shows some 630,000 clones, approximately 96% of them singletons. The source material was naive CD8+ T cells sorted from blood. This sequence originates from a woman in her twenties or thirties in good health.

This CDR3 is CASSIGRYEQYF. CDR3 nucleotides: TGTGCCAGCAGCATAGGCCGGTACGAGCAGTACTTC. The chain employs TRBV28 and TRBJ2-7; D unclear. The CDR3 is made up of 12 amino acids. Between the trimmed V and J ends, which lost 6 bases and 4 bases, there was a span of 10 bases. CDR1 is MDHEN and CDR2 is SYDVKM in the germline V gene.